The 19 T cell receptor beta chains presented below share a single source sample, sequenced in a study of CD8+ T cells in alopecia areata. Treatment meaning: oral pan-JAK inhibitor, 5-10 mg twice daily. Sequencing templates came from extracted RNA that was reverse transcribed into cDNA. Produced via immunoSEQ multiplex PCR; TCRdb's table is partial and in-frame only. This sample has about 140,000 clones, with about 88% found just once. Specimen: CD8+ T cells sorted from blood, collected at week 4, from a patient treated with tofacitinib. Receptors were obtained from a human donor with alopecia areata.

The DNA of the CDR3 is TGCGCCAGCAGCCCTAGCGGGCCTCCCTACAATGAGCAGTTCTTC. It specifies CASSPSGPPYNEQFF. The J gene is TRBJ2-1, the V gene TRBV4-1; 8 positions agree with TRBD2. CDR3 size: 15 residues. The ends lost 4 bases at V and 2 bases at J; junction bases unmatched: 4. Looked up from germline, CDR1 is MGHRA and CDR2 is YSYEKL.

This clone was seen a few times. This rearrangement joins TRBV29-1 to TRBJ2-2; 7 bases agree with TRBD1. Germline assignment: CDR1 SQVTM and CDR2 ANQGSEA. The CDR3 spans 14 residues. V was pared by 4 bases and J by 0 bases, with 2 bases of the junction left unmatched. CDR3 residues: CSVVRGPNTGELFF. The CDR3 DNA reads TGCAGCGTTGTGAGGGGGCCGAACACCGGGGAGCTGTTTTTT.

The CDR3 DNA is TGTGCCAGCAGCTTGGCCGGGGCGGAGACGAACACTGAAGCTTTCTTT. Amino acid sequence: CASSLAGAETNTEAFF. V and J are TRBV5-6 and TRBJ1-1; weak D call: TRBD1 (5 bases). This CDR3 region has 16 residues. V was clipped by 0 bases and J by 1 base, with 13 bases between them. Germline CDR1 is SGHDT and CDR2 is YYEEEE. The full variable domain, its missing parts supplied by reference TRBV5-6 and TRBJ1-1, is DAGVTQSPTHLIKTRGQQVTLRCSPKSGHDTVSWYQQALGQGPQFIFQYYEEEERQRGNFPDRFSGHQFPNYSSELNVNALLLGDSALYLCASSLAGAETNTEAFFGQGTRLTVV.

The chain employs TRBV27 and TRBJ2-1; 10 nucleotides agree with TRBD2. CDR3 length: 16 residues. Unmatched junction bases numbered 11, after V lost 4 bases and J lost 8 bases. Germline V gene sequence: CDR1 MNHEY, CDR2 SMNVEV (reference sequence). In nucleotides, the CDR3 is TGTGCCAGCAGTTCCCTCGGACTAGCGGAGGGGGATGAGCAGTTCTTC. This sequence encodes CASSSLGLAEGDEQFF.

The V gene is TRBV5-1, the J gene TRBJ1-1, with D possibly TRBD1 on 5 matching bases. Germline V CDR1 and CDR2: SGHRS, YFSETQ. This CDR3 comprises 13 residues. V was clipped by 4 bases and J by 7 bases, with 14 bases between them. The CDR3 spells CASSDGAPSEAFF. CDR3 coding DNA: TGCGCCAGCAGCGACGGGGCCCCAAGTGAAGCTTTCTTT.

The rearrangement links TRBV30 to TRBJ2-5, with 7 positions matching TRBD1. TRBJ2-7 explains the end of the DNA better; the J call may be wrong. Germline lookup yields CDR1 GTSNPN and CDR2 SVGIG (reference sequence). The CDR3 length is 15 residues. The CDR3 region has the DNA TGTGCCTGGAGACACCAGAGACAGGGTCTCCACGAGCAGTACTTC. Translation: CAWRHQRQGLHEQYF.

The V gene is TRBV4-2, the J gene TRBJ1-2; possible D gene TRBD1, 5 bases. With 0 bases removed from V and 0 bases from J, the gap between germline ends came to 11 bases. The CDR3 totals 16 residues. Per the germline V gene, CDR1 is LGHNA and CDR2 is YNFKEQ. Here the CDR3 reads CASSQEGQYPNYGYTF. CDR3 sequence (DNA): TGTGCCAGCAGCCAAGAGGGGCAGTACCCTAACTATGGCTACACCTTC.

V gene TRBV27 combines with J gene TRBJ1-6; possible D gene TRBD1, 5 bases. Deletions cut 3 bases from V and 7 bases from J, with 10 bases between. CDR3 length: 14 residues. The germline gives CDR1 MNHEY, CDR2 SMNVEV (reference sequence). The chain's CDR3 is CASSLDEGNSPLHF. The DNA of the CDR3 is TGTGCCAGCAGTTTGGATGAGGGGAATTCACCCCTCCACTTT.

The J gene is TRBJ1-4, the V gene TRBV7-8, with D maybe TRBD1 (5 bases). Trimming took 6 bases from V and 7 from J, leaving 15 bases between them. Germline CDR1 and CDR2: SGHVS and FQNEAQ. The CDR3 is 14 residues long. CDR3 nucleotide sequence: TGTGCCAGCAGAGGGCAGGGAGTGGGTGAAAAACTGTTTTTT. Protein sequence: CASRGQGVGEKLFF. Variable domain in full (rest from reference TRBV7-8 and TRBJ1-4): GAGVSQSPRYKVAKRGQDVALRCDPISGHVSLFWYQQALGQGPEFLTYFQNEAQLDKSGLPSDRFFAERPEGSVSTLKIQRTQQEDSAVYLCASRGQGVGEKLFFGSGTQLSVL.

This chain uses TRBV11-2 with TRBJ2-7; D possibly uses TRBD1 or TRBD2 (6 bases each). The CDR3 extends over 13 amino acids. V was cut by 4 bases and J by 5 bases, with 12 bases left in between. Looked up from germline, CDR1 is SGHAT and CDR2 is FQNNGV. The CDR3 DNA reads TGTGCCAGCAGCTCGGGGGCCCCGAACGAGCAGTACTTC. This gives the protein CASSSGAPNEQYF.

In DNA form, the CDR3 reads TGCGCCAGCAGCTCTATCGAACAGGGGGTTTACACTGAAGCTTTCTTT. Translation: CASSSIEQGVYTEAFF. This chain joins TRBV5-1 and TRBJ1-1; TRBD1 matches 8 bases. The germline gives CDR1 SGHRS, CDR2 YFSETQ. This CDR3 region has 16 residues. V shed 3 bases and J 3 bases; nucleotides not matched to a gene: 10. The variable domain in full, with the rest retrieved from reference TRBV5-1 and TRBJ1-1, is KAGVTQTPRYLIKTRGQQVTLSCSPISGHRSVSWYQQTPGQGLQFLFEYFSETQRNKGNFPGRFSGRQFSNSRSEMNVSTLELGDSALYLCASSSIEQGVYTEAFFGQGTRLTVV.

The chain joins TRBV9 to TRBJ1-2; D is unclear. In germline, CDR1 is SGDLS, CDR2 YYNGEE. Trimming removed 6 bases at V and 4 bases at J, with 10 bases between. The CDR3 contains 12 residues. The chain's CDR3 is CASTNSLYGYTF. CDR3 nucleotides: TGTGCCAGCACGAACAGCCTCTATGGCTACACCTTC.

The rearrangement links TRBV19 to TRBJ1-1; 7 bases align to TRBD1. The germline V gene has CDR1 LNHDA and CDR2 SQIVND (reference sequence). Losses at the gene ends were 3 bases for V and 1 base for J; bases not matched to a gene: 2. The CDR3 has 14 residues. CDR3: CASSIWTGNTEAFF. The CDR3 DNA is TGTGCCAGTAGTATCTGGACAGGGAACACTGAAGCTTTCTTT.

The chain employs TRBV4-2 and TRBJ2-3; TRBD2 aligns across 14 bases. CDR3 length: 16 amino acids. J gave up 4 bases and V 4 bases, and 4 bases lay outside the gene matches. Germline CDR1 and CDR2: LGHNA and YNFKEQ. The CDR3: CASSPGLAGGADTQYF. In DNA, the CDR3 is TGTGCCAGCAGCCCCGGACTAGCGGGGGGCGCAGATACGCAGTATTTT.

V gene TRBV4-1 combines with J gene TRBJ2-1; no definite D call. This CDR3 spans 13 amino acids. The ends were cut back, 2 bases at V and 5 bases at J, with 7 bases in the middle. Germline CDR1 MGHRA, CDR2 YSYEKL. The CDR3 DNA reads as TGCGCCAGCAGCCAAATTACCAACAATGAGCAGTTCTTC. Encoded protein: CASSQITNNEQFF.

About this clone itself: Other nucleotide sequences in the sample specify the same CDR3. J is TRBJ2-7 and V is TRBV29-1, with 10 bases fitting TRBD2. Germline CDR1 reads SQVTM; CDR2 reads ANQGSEA. The V gene end was trimmed by 4 bases and the J gene end by 4 bases; junction bases not matched to a gene: 4. The CDR3 is 13 residues long. CDR3 DNA: TGCAGCGTTGTACCTAGCGGGAGTTACGAGCAGTACTTC. Amino acid sequence: CSVVPSGSYEQYF.

The genes are TRBV6-5 and TRBJ2-7; 9 bases agree with TRBD1. The CDR3 has 13 amino acids. J gave up 8 bases and V 6 bases, and 8 bases lay outside the gene matches. Germline CDR1 MNHEY, CDR2 SVGAGI. CDR3 nucleotides: TGTGCCAGCAGACCCGGACAGGGGTCGAAGCAGTACTTC. It translates to CASRPGQGSKQYF.

The V and J genes are TRBV27 and TRBJ2-1; D gene ambiguous. V was pared by 7 bases and J by 5 bases, with 12 bases between. CDR3 length: 13 amino acids. The germline CDR1 and CDR2 sequences are MNHEY and SMNVEV (reference sequence). This CDR3 is CASTVDQNNEQFF. CDR3 DNA: TGTGCCAGCACCGTAGACCAAAACAATGAGCAGTTCTTC.

V and J are TRBV6-5 and TRBJ2-5; no firm D call. V gave up 2 bases and J gave up 2 bases, with 9 bases separating them. Per germline, CDR1 MNHEY and CDR2 SVGAGI. This CDR3 region has 14 residues. Written as DNA, the CDR3 is TGTGCCAGCAGTTACGCTCTAAATCAAGAGACCCAGTACTTC. Its translation: CASSYALNQETQYF.